This paragraph reports one TCR beta chain. Its antigen specificity is not known. Relative to the germline gene, one junction end is altered; a read error may explain this. The library was generated by the immunoSEQ multiplex PCR assay. The source is immuneACCESS, and TCRdb retained only in-frame sequences with V and J called. Part of the clones is not carried over; for the studies checked, unresolved V genes explain less than half of this, and the remainder is unexplained. The sample yields approximately 140,000 clones; 89% were counted once. The ten largest clones represent roughly 8% of the sample. The sample comes from a study of control samples from healthy donors and cancer patients (dated by TCRdb to between 2020 and 2021). CDR1 is given as MDHEN and CDR2 as SYDVKM, both from the germline V gene. The CDR3, from cysteine to phenylalanine, totals 12 residues. The sequence is cut down to CDR3 DNA, 36 bases in frame from base 1.

This sequence was found in a man aged 45 to 65 with head and neck cancer. The specimen was PBMCs. The rearrangement combines TRBV28 with TRBJ1-4, with the D segment identity uncertain. The nucleotide sequence is given as TGTGCCAGTAGTTTATCGACCGAGAAACTGTTTTTT. This sequence encodes CASSLSTEKLFF. Outside the CDR3, residues come from the reference TRBV28 and TRBJ1-4 proteins, so the full variable domain is: DVKVTQSSRYLVKRTGEKVFLECVQDMDHENMFWYRQDPGLGLRLIYFSYDVKMKEKGDIPEGYSVSREKKERFSLILESASTNQTSMYLCASSLSTEKLFFGSGTQLSVL.